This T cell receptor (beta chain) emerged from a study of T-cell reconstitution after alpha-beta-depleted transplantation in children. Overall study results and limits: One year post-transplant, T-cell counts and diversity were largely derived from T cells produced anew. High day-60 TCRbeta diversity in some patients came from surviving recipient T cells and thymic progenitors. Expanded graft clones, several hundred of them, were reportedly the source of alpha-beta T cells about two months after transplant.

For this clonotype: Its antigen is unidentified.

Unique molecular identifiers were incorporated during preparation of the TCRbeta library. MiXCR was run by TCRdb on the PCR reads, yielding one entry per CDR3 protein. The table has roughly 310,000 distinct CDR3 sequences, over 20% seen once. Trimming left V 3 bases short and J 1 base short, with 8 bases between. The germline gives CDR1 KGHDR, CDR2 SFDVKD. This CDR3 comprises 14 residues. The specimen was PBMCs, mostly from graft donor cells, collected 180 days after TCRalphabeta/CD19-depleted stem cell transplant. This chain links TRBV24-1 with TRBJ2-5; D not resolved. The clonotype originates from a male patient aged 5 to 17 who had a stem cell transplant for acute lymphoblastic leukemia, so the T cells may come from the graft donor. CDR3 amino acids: CATSDPWRQETQYF. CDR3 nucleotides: TGTGCCACCAGTGATCCCTGGCGCCAAGAGACCCAGTACTTC.